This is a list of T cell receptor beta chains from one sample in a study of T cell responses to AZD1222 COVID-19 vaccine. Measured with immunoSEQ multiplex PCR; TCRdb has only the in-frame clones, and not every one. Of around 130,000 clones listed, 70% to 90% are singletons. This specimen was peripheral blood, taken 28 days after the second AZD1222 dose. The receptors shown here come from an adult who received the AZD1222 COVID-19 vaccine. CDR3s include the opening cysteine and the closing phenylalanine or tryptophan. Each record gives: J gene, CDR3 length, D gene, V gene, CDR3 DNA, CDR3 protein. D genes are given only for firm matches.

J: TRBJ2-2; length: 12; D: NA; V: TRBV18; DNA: TGTGCCAGCTCCCCCACCACCGGGGAGCTGTTTTTT; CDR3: CASSPTTGELFF
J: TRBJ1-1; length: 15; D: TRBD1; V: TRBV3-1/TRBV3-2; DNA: TGTGCCAGCAGCCAGGACAGGGGGCGAGGGACTGAAGCTTTCTTT; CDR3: CASSQDRGRGTEAFF
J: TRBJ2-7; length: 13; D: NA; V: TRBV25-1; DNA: TGTGCCAGCAGTGAACCGAACTCCTACGAGCAGTACTTC; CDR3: CASSEPNSYEQYF
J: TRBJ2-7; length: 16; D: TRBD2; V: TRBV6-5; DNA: TGTGCCAGCAGTTACTCGACTAGCGCACATCCCTACGAGCAGTACTTC; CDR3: CASSYSTSAHPYEQYF
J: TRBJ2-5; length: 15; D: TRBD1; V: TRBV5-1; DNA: TGCGCCAGCAGCTTTTCCCCAGGGGGCCAAGAGACCCAGTACTTC; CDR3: CASSFSPGGQETQYF
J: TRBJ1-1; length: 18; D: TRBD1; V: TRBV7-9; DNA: TGTGCCAGCAGCTTAAGTTTGGGCAGGGGGCATTGGAACACTGAAGCTTTCTTT; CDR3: CASSLSLGRGHWNTEAFF
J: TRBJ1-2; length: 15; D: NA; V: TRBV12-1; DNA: TGTGCCAGCAGCTTTGCCCGAGTAGGCCCTCATGGCTACACCTTC; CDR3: CASSFARVGPHGYTF
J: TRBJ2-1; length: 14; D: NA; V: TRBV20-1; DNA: TGCAGTGCTAGTACGTCTAGCGCCTACAATGAGCAGTTCTTC; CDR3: CSASTSSAYNEQFF
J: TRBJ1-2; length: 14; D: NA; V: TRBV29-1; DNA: TGCAGCGAGTCCCGGGACACATCTAACTATGGCTACACCTTC; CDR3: CSESRDTSNYGYTF
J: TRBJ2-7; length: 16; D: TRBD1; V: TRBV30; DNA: TGTGCCTGGAGTCCCGGGACAGGGAGGATATCCTACGAGCAGTACTTC; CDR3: CAWSPGTGRISYEQYF